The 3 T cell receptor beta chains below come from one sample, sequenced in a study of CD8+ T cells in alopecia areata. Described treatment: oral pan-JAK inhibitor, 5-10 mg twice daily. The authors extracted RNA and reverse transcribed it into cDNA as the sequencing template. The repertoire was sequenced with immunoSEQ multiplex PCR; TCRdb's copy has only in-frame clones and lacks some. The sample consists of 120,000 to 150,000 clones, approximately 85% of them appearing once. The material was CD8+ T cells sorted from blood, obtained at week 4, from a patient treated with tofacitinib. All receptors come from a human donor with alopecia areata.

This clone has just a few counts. The CDR3 here is CASSQEGAGATDTQYF. The DNA for the CDR3 is TGCGCCAGCAGCCAAGAGGGAGCGGGGGCCACAGATACGCAGTATTTT. This chain joins TRBV4-1 and TRBJ2-3; 8 bases agree with TRBD2. V shed 0 bases and J 2 bases; nucleotides not matched to a gene: 4. Germline CDR1 reads MGHRA; CDR2 reads YSYEKL. CDR3 length equals 16 residues.

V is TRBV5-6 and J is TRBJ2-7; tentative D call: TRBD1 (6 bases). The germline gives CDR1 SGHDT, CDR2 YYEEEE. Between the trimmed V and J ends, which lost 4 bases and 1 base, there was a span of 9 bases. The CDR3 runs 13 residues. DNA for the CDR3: TGTGCCAGCAGCCAGGGGAGATCCTACGAGCAGTACTTC. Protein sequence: CASSQGRSYEQYF.

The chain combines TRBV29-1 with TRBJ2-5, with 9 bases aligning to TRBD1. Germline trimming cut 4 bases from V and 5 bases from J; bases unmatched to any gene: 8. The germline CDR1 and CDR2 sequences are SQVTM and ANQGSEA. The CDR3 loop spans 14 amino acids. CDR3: CSVAGTGITETQYF. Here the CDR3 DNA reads TGCAGCGTTGCCGGGACAGGGATTACGGAGACCCAGTACTTC.